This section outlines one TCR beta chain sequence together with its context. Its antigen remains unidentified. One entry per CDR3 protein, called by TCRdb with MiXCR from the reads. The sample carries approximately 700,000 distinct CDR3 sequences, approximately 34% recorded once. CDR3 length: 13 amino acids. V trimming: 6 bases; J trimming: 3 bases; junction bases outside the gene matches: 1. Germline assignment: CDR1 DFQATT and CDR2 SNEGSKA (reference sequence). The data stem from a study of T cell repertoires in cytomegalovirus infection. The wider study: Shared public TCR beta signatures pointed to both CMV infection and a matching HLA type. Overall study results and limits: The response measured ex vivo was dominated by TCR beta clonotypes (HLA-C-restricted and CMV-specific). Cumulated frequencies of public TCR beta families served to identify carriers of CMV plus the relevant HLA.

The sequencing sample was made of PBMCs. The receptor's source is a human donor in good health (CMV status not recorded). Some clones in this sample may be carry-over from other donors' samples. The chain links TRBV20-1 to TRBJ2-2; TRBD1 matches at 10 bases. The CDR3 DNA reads TGCAGTGCCGGACAGGGGGACACCGGGGAGCTGTTTTTT. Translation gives CSAGQGDTGELFF.